These 18 T cell receptor delta chains were sequenced from one sample in a study of γδ T cells in repeated Plasmodium falciparum infection. Gammadelta T cells were flow-sorted from PBMC into Vgamma9/Vdelta2+ and Vdelta2-negative populations for bulk analysis. TCRdb ran CATT on the multiplex PCR reads. The data show roughly 90,000 delta-chain clones, approximately 1.4% seen once. Material for sequencing was gamma-delta T cells from blood. The receptor set was obtained from a pool of human donors (malaria-infected and uninfected, not separated).

To note about this clone: TCRdb's listed protein matches a much larger clone and diverges from this DNA's translation at residue 21, likely through a read error; the protein shown comes from the DNA. The J gene is TRDJ1, the V gene TRDV1, with a tentative D call TRDD3 (5 bases). This CDR3 is built from 25 residues. Germline V gene sequence: CDR1 TSWWSYY, CDR2 QGS. The CDR3 DNA follows: TGTGCTCTTGGGGAAGTTCGTGGTGCCTTGATGGATTTACTCCCACTTTACTGGTACACCAATAAACTCATCTTT. This gives the protein CALGEVRGALMDLLPLYWYTNKLIF.

This clone has only a few counts. A far larger clone is one base from this, pointing to a likely read error. The same CDR3 also results from other DNA sequences found in this sample. This chain links TRDV3 with TRDJ1; TRDD3 might be the D (6 bases). The CDR3 loop spans 15 amino acids. CDR1 and CDR2 (germline): TVYSNPD, GDNSRS (reference sequence). CDR3 sequence (DNA): TGTGCCTTTATCTCACGTATCACTCGAGGGGGAAAACTCATCTTC. Translating gives CAFISRITRGGKLIF.

This clone was detected ten times or more. The sample has other DNA sequences that encode this CDR3 too. The rearrangement links TRDV3 to TRDJ1, with D maybe TRDD3 (6 bases). Trimming pared 4 bases from V and 0 bases from J, leaving 24 bases between. The CDR3 is 17 amino acids. CDR1 and CDR2 (germline): TVYSNPD, GDNSRS (reference sequence). Here the CDR3 reads CASRLYLGRPYTDKLIF. CDR3 sequence (DNA): TGTGCCTCGAGACTTTATCTGGGGAGACCGTACACCGATAAACTCATCTTT.

This clone has more than one count but fewer than ten. Since a far larger clone is one base different, this is likely a read error. Other DNA sequences from this sample encode an identical CDR3 as well. DNA of the CDR3: TGTGCTCTTGGGGAGGTACTGGGTGACACCGATAAACTCATCTTT. Encoded protein: CALGEVLGDTDKLIF. The V gene is TRDV1, the J gene TRDJ1; tentative D call: TRDD3 (6 bases). The J gene, not given by TCRdb, was assigned here from a germline match of the nucleotide sequence. Germline-derived CDR1 and CDR2 are TSWWSYY and QGS. V lost 3 bases, J lost 0 bases, and 11 bases lay in between. CDR3 length: 15 residues.

Many counts were recorded for this clone. This probably arose from a read error, given a far larger clone one base away. The chain combines TRDV1 with TRDJ1; D perhaps matches TRDD3 (7 bases). V lost 4 bases and J 4 bases, leaving 55 bases between the germline ends. Germline loops: CDR1 TSWWSYY, CDR2 QGS. CDR3 size: 28 residues. Here the CDR3 reads CALGGRKDERGKSLRIPRGGWSVDKLIF. In DNA form, the CDR3 reads TGTGCTCTTGGGGGACGAAAGGACGAAAGGGGAAAGTCCCTACGTATTCCTAGGGGGGGATGGTCGGTCGATAAACTCATCTTT.

Notes on this clone: TCRdb assigns this DNA the protein of a much larger clone, which departs from its translation at residue 16; this likely reflects a read error, and the protein shown comes from translating the DNA. The V gene is given as TRDV2, and no J gene call is available; the table gives TRDD3 as D, unverified against the DNA. The germline CDR1 and CDR2 sequences are GEAIGNYY and EKD. The CDR3 sequence is 18 residues long. CDR3 sequence (DNA): TGTGCCTGTGACACTGGGGGATACAGCTCCTGGGACACCCGACAGGTGTTTTTC. Protein product: CACDTGGYSSWDTRQVFF.

Remarks on this clone: TCRdb assigns this DNA the protein of a much larger clone, which departs from its translation at residue 5; this likely reflects a read error, and the protein shown comes from translating the DNA. The chain joins TRDV1 to TRDJ1; 9 positions agree with TRDD3. As TCRdb names no J gene, one was assigned here on the basis of a DNA match to germline. CDR3 size: 21 residues. V lost 4 bases to trimming and J lost 8 bases; unmatched junction nucleotides: 29. The V gene's germline CDR1 is TSWWSYY and CDR2 QGS. CDR3 sequence: CALGGLNNIYNLLGDREKLIF. Here the CDR3 DNA reads TGTGCTCTTGGGGGACTTAATAATATTTATAATCTCCTGGGGGATCGGGAAAAACTCATCTTT.

This clone was counted a few times. The genes are TRDV1 and TRDJ1, with 10 bases lining up with TRDD3. TCRdb lists no J gene, so it was determined here by aligning the DNA to germline. Germline CDR1 is TSWWSYY and CDR2 is QGS. This CDR3 spans 21 amino acids. V dropped 1 base and J dropped 3; count of bases not matched to a gene: 20. In DNA form, the CDR3 reads TGTGCTCTTGGGGAACGCTCCTACTTTGGGGGACTGGGGGATCGCCCCGATAAACTCATCTTT. This translates into CALGERSYFGGLGDRPDKLIF.

This clone occurred a few times. This DNA translates differently at residue 12 from the TCRdb protein, which is that of a much larger clone; a read error is likely, and the protein shown is the DNA's own translation. The chain uses TRDV2 and TRDJ3; 8 bases match TRDD3. TCRdb gives no J gene; it was assigned here by matching the DNA to germline. This CDR3 comprises 20 residues. Germline trimming cut 0 bases from V and 2 bases from J; bases unmatched to any gene: 11. Germline assignment: CDR1 GEAIGNYY and CDR2 EKD. CDR3 bases: TGTGCCTGTGACACCGGCGACTGGGGGGAAAGCCCCTGGGACACCCGACAGATGTTTTTC. This translates into CACDTGDWGESPWDTRQMFF.

This clone was seen more than once but under ten times. TCRdb's protein for this DNA is that of a much larger clone and differs from the translation at residue 11, likely a read error; the protein shown is the DNA translation. The same CDR3 also results from other DNA sequences found in this sample. The J gene is TRDJ1, the V gene TRDV1; 8 nucleotides line up with TRDD3. Germline V gene lookup returns CDR1 TSWWSYY and CDR2 QGS. The CDR3 consists of 18 residues. The J segment lost 7 bases and the V segment lost 0 bases, leaving 16 bases of the junction unmatched. Written as DNA, the CDR3 is TGTGCTCTTGGGGAACTGTCCTACTGGGGGTCCCCCTATAGTAAACTCATCTTT. Translating gives CALGELSYWGSPYSKLIF.

This clone was seen at least ten times. The amino acid sequence in TCRdb belongs to a much larger clone and departs from this DNA's translation at residue 12, likely a sequencing read error; the sequence shown is translated from the DNA. V and J are TRDV2 and TRDJ1, with D maybe TRDD3 (6 bases). The J gene, absent from TCRdb, was called here by matching the DNA to germline. This CDR3 comprises 15 residues. CDR1 GEAIGNYY and CDR2 EKD come from the germline V gene. CDR3 in DNA: TGTGCCTGTGACCCCCTGGGGAGCGGACGCGATGAACTCATCTTT. Amino acids: CACDPLGSGRDELIF.

This clone was seen many times. The chain joins TRDV1 to TRDJ1, with TRDD3 identical over 8 bases. Germline values: CDR1 TSWWSYY, CDR2 QGS. With 5 bases clipped from V and 2 bases from J, the junction kept 16 bases outside the gene matches. CDR3 length equals 18 residues. Here the CDR3 reads CALGNKPATGGHTDKLIF. For the CDR3, the DNA is TGTGCTCTTGGGAATAAACCCGCGACTGGGGGCCATACCGATAAACTCATCTTT.

On this clone itself: For this DNA, TCRdb reports the protein of a much larger clone, which diverges at residue 10, most likely from a read error; the protein presented here is translated directly from the DNA. The chain links TRDV2 to TRDJ3; 10 bases match TRDD3. Here the J gene was assigned by germline matching of the DNA, as TCRdb has none. In germline, CDR1 is GEAIGNYY, CDR2 EKD. This CDR3 is built from 21 residues. The V and J ends lost 0 bases and 0 bases, in that order; junction bases with no gene match: 10. The CDR3 region is CACDTLLGDAHRSWDTRQMFF. In DNA form, the CDR3 reads TGTGCCTGTGACACCCTACTGGGGGATGCCCACCGCTCCTGGGACACCCGACAGATGTTTTTC.

This clone came up a few times. Translating this DNA gives a protein that differs at residue 12 from the TCRdb one, which belongs to a much larger clone; a read error is likely, and the protein shown is this translation. The CDR3 protein is CALGVPLPPFSEGDKLIF. In DNA form, the CDR3 reads TGTGCTCTTGGGGTCCCACTTCCTCCGTTCTCTGAGGGCGATAAACTCATCTTT. The rearrangement uses TRDV1 and TRDJ1; a possible D gene is TRDD2 (6 bases). Germline V gives CDR1 TSWWSYY, CDR2 QGS. Trimming took off 4 bases at V and 4 bases at J, with 25 bases between the two ends. This CDR3 is built from 18 residues.

Concerning this clone: TCRdb shows a much larger clone's protein in place of this DNA's translation, and the two differ at residue 9, likely through a read error; the protein shown is translated from the DNA. The chain carries TRDV1 and TRDJ1; possibly TRDD3 for D (6 bases). TCRdb does not report a J gene; here it was assigned by matching the DNA to germline references. The CDR3 totals 19 residues. Looked up from germline, CDR1 is TSWWSYY and CDR2 is QGS. V gave up 4 bases and J gave up 0 bases, with 24 bases separating them. CDR3 nucleotide sequence: TGTGCTCTTGGGGGACTCTCGAGGTTGGGGGCCCTGTACACCGATAAACTCATCTTT. This sequence encodes CALGGLSRLGALYTDKLIF.

For this clone: A read error likely explains why the TCRdb protein, taken from a much larger clone, differs from this DNA's translation at residue 5; the protein shown is translated from the DNA. The chain recombines TRDV1 with TRDJ1; D possibly corresponds to TRDD2 (5 bases). The CDR3 is 19 residues long. Trimming pared 3 bases from V and 0 bases from J, leaving 23 bases between. Germline V gene data show CDR1 as TSWWSYY and CDR2 as QGS. The CDR3 sequence is CALGDRVYSFTFYTDKLIF. In nucleotides, the CDR3 is TGTGCTCTTGGGGATCGGGTGTATTCGTTCACCTTCTACACCGATAAACTCATCTTT.

A note on this clone: The TCRdb protein comes from a much larger clone and disagrees with this DNA's translation at residue 8, likely due to a read error; the protein given here is derived from the DNA. The chain uses TRDV2 and TRDJ1; no firm D call. V was pared by 0 bases and J by 1 base, with 8 bases between. CDR3 length equals 14 residues. Germline V lookup: CDR1 GEAIGNYY, CDR2 EKD. CDR3 in DNA: TGTGCCTGTGACACCGGTACCAGCACCGATAAACTCATCTTT. It is translated as CACDTGTSTDKLIF.

This clone has only a few counts. TCRdb shows a much larger clone's protein in place of this DNA's translation, and the two differ at residue 13, likely through a read error; the protein shown is translated from the DNA. The chain recombines TRDV1 with TRDJ1; 12 bases agree with TRDD3. TCRdb is silent on the J gene; assignment here came from matching the DNA to germline. This CDR3 region has 23 residues. Germline V gene sequence: CDR1 TSWWSYY, CDR2 QGS. With 3 bases clipped from V and 3 bases from J, the junction kept 26 bases outside the gene matches. The CDR3 loop is CALGETPGALLLHWGILPDKLIF. The CDR3 DNA is TGTGCTCTTGGGGAGACGCCCGGGGCCTTGCTACTGCACTGGGGGATACTCCCCGATAAACTCATCTTT.